This entry concerns a single T cell receptor (beta chain). Its specificity is not known. Method: immunoSEQ multiplex PCR; TCRdb's copy keeps in-frame clones and lacks some. The sample includes about 150,000 clones, around 90% of them seen just once. These data are taken from a study of cytomegalovirus exposure and HLA in healthy donors. On the study more broadly: The approximately 670 first-cohort repertoires and the 95 to 150 validation repertoires shared the same platform, a later analysis reported. The study, taken as a whole, reports: The listing of roughly 160 TCR beta chains classed them as cytomegalovirus-associated. The classifier was said to identify cytomegalovirus status with high specificity and sensitivity. Specific recognition of CMV antigens was confirmed in vitro for three chains (all CMV-associated).

The V gene end was trimmed by 0 bases and the J gene end by 4 bases; junction bases not matched to a gene: 5. Germline V gene lookup returns CDR1 WNHNN and CDR2 SYGVQD (reference sequence). This CDR3 is 16 amino acids long. The chain uses TRBV10-1 and TRBJ2-3; TRBD2 matches at 9 bases. The sequenced sample consisted of PBMCs. This TCR derives from a man aged 18 to 29 in good health and CMV-seronegative. CDR3 loop: CASSESISGSADTQYF. DNA of the CDR3: TGCGCCAGCAGTGAGTCTATTAGCGGGAGCGCAGATACGCAGTATTTT.